This entry lists 22 T cell receptor beta chains sequenced from one sample in a study of cytomegalovirus exposure and HLA in healthy donors. PCR involved 60 Vbeta and 13 Jbeta primers. Data came from immunoSEQ multiplex PCR; TCRdb stores just in-frame clones and leaves some out. There are around 150,000 clones in the sample; nearly 80% occur only once, and around 3.1% lies in the top ten. Sequenced input: PBMCs. The receptors derive from a woman aged 35 to 49 in good health and CMV-seronegative.

This chain joins TRBV19 and TRBJ1-1; TRBD1 matches 7 bases. The CDR3 length is 17 residues. Germline V gene lookup returns CDR1 LNHDA and CDR2 SQIVND (reference sequence). The ends lost 4 bases at V and 0 bases at J; junction bases unmatched: 11. As DNA, the CDR3 is TGTGCCAGTAGTAACGTCCTACGACAGGGAATGAACACTGAAGCTTTCTTT. Its translation: CASSNVLRQGMNTEAFF. Combining the CDR3 with reference TRBV19 and TRBJ1-1 gives the whole variable domain DGGITQSPKYLFRKEGQNVTLSCEQNLNHDAMYWYRQDPGQGLRLIYYSQIVNDFQKGDIAEGYSVSREKKESFPLTVTSAQKNPTAFYLCASSNVLRQGMNTEAFFGQGTRLTVV.

This chain connects TRBV25-1 to TRBJ2-3; D is ambiguous. V was pared by 6 bases and J by 2 bases, with 6 bases between. The CDR3 is made up of 12 amino acids. Germline V lookup: CDR1 MGHDK, CDR2 SYGVNS. CDR3 DNA: TGTGCCAGCAGACTTAACACAGATACGCAGTATTTT. Translating gives CASRLNTDTQYF.

A single count supports this clone. Germline and junction disagree at one end, which may indicate a read error. The sample carries other DNA sequences with the same CDR3. The genes are TRBV5-4 and TRBJ2-5, with 9 bases that match TRBD2. In germline, CDR1 is SGHNT, CDR2 YYREEE (reference sequence). This CDR3 contains 13 residues. CDR3 in DNA: TGCGCCAGCAGCCCTGCGGGGGGGGAGACCCAGTACTTC. Its protein product is CASSPAGGETQYF.

This clone appeared a single time. Germline is not matched at one junction end, which may reflect a read error. The genes are TRBV7-9 and TRBJ2-7, with 7 nucleotides matching TRBD1. The germline V gene encodes CDR1 SEHNR and CDR2 FQNEAQ (reference sequence). This CDR3 spans 12 amino acids. CDR3 sequence: CSSSFDRAEQYF. The CDR3 DNA reads TGTTCCAGCAGCTTCGACAGGGCCGAGCAGTACTTC.

The rearrangement links TRBV6-4 to TRBJ2-3, with a tentative D call TRBD1 (6 bases). CDR1 and CDR2 (germline): MRHNA, SNTAGT. The V gene lost 7 bases and the J gene lost 0 bases, with 20 bases spanning the gap. The CDR3 runs to 17 residues. CDR3 bases: TGTGCCAGCACCCAGGGGAGAGGGTGGAAGAGCACAGATACGCAGTATTTT. It yields the protein CASTQGRGWKSTDTQYF.

The chain carries TRBV7-9 and TRBJ1-3, with TRBD1 identical over 8 bases. Germline V gene lookup returns CDR1 SEHNR and CDR2 FQNEAQ (reference sequence). V was pared by 3 bases and J by 1 base, with 8 bases of the junction left unmatched. The CDR3 has 17 amino acids. Written as DNA, the CDR3 is TGTGCCAGCAGCTTCGGGCAGGGGGCGCGTTCTGGAAACACCATATATTTT. Residues: CASSFGQGARSGNTIYF. The full variable domain, completed using reference TRBV7-9 and TRBJ1-3, is DTGVSQNPRHKITKRGQNVTFRCDPISEHNRLYWYRQTLGQGPEFLTYFQNEAQLEKSRLLSDRFSAERPKGSFSTLEIQRTEQGDSAMYLCASSFGQGARSGNTIYFGEGSWLTVV.

This sequence joins TRBV19 and TRBJ1-2; D might be TRBD1 (6 bases). The CDR3 covers 15 residues. CDR1 is LNHDA, CDR2 SQIVND, per germline (reference sequence). Deletions cut 7 bases from V and 4 bases from J, with 19 bases between. The DNA for the CDR3 is TGTGCCAGTATGAGCCCCGGGACACTGGTCTATGGCTACACCTTC. Translation: CASMSPGTLVYGYTF. The variable domain in full, with the rest retrieved from reference TRBV19 and TRBJ1-2, is DGGITQSPKYLFRKEGQNVTLSCEQNLNHDAMYWYRQDPGQGLRLIYYSQIVNDFQKGDIAEGYSVSREKKESFPLTVTSAQKNPTAFYLCASMSPGTLVYGYTFGSGTRLTVV.

The chain couples TRBV6-1 to TRBJ2-1; D is uncertain. Looked up from germline, CDR1 is MNHNS and CDR2 is SASEGT. The germline V and J ends were trimmed by 1 base and 0 bases, with 7 bases remaining between them. The CDR3 length is 15 residues. DNA for the CDR3: TGTGCCAGCAGTGAAGATAGGAGCTCCTACAATGAGCAGTTCTTC. Translation: CASSEDRSSYNEQFF.

The chain uses TRBV5-5 and TRBJ1-2; D remains ambiguous. Trimming removed 5 bases at V and 0 bases at J, with 17 bases between. CDR1 SGHKS and CDR2 YYEKEE come from the germline V gene (reference sequence). This CDR3 spans 16 amino acids. The CDR3 sequence: CASRLGGNWANYGYTF. The CDR3 DNA reads TGTGCCAGCAGACTGGGAGGGAATTGGGCTAACTATGGCTACACCTTC.

This clone occurred a few times. The chain recombines TRBV6-1 with TRBJ2-1, with D perhaps TRBD1 (5 bases). The germline V and J ends were trimmed by 1 base and 9 bases, with 16 bases remaining between them. This CDR3 has 15 amino acids. Germline-derived CDR1 and CDR2 are MNHNS and SASEGT. In nucleotides, the CDR3 is TGTGCCAGCAGTGAAGTGGACACTGCGCGTCGTGAGCAGTTCTTC. Translation: CASSEVDTARREQFF.

Only a few counts were recorded for this clone. The chain links TRBV6-6 to TRBJ1-6; 9 bases align to TRBD1. Germline V gene data show CDR1 as MNHNY and CDR2 as SVGAGI (reference sequence). This CDR3 has 16 residues. Trimming removed 5 bases from V and 8 bases from J; junction bases left unmatched: 10. CDR3 coding DNA: TGTGCCAGCAGTAGGGGACAGGGTGTGAGGCATTCACCCCTCCACTTT. Amino acid sequence: CASSRGQGVRHSPLHF.

V and J are TRBV7-9 and TRBJ1-2; weak D call: TRBD1 (5 bases). This CDR3 is 14 amino acids long. Trimming stripped 4 bases from V and 4 bases from J, with 13 bases between. Germline V gene data show CDR1 as SEHNR and CDR2 as FQNEAQ (reference sequence). For the CDR3, the DNA is TGTGCCAGCAGCTCCTTCCAGGGTCCCTATGGCTACACCTTC. Translating it yields CASSSFQGPYGYTF.

The chain is built from TRBV29-1 and TRBJ2-5; 7 positions agree with TRBD1. This CDR3 is built from 14 residues. From germline, CDR1 is SQVTM and CDR2 ANQGSEA. V lost 8 bases and J lost 4; bases outside the gene matches: 13. CDR3 nucleotides: TGCAGCATCTACCAGACAGGGAAGGGAGAGACCCAGTACTTC. Translating gives CSIYQTGKGETQYF.

The CDR3 protein is CASSQPRDRGGGAKNIQYF. CDR3 coding DNA: TGCGCCAGCAGCCAACCACGGGACAGGGGAGGGGGAGCCAAAAACATTCAGTACTTC. The chain has TRBV4-1 and TRBJ2-4; 10 nucleotides line up with TRBD1. Trimming cost V 2 bases and J 0 bases; bases outside gene matches: 10. The CDR3 is 19 residues long. The germline CDR1 and CDR2 sequences are MGHRA and YSYEKL.

The chain has TRBV7-9 and TRBJ2-3, with D possibly matching TRBD2 (7 bases). This CDR3 has 16 amino acids. Germline V CDR1 and CDR2: SEHNR, FQNEAQ (reference sequence). Trimming took 1 base from V and 1 from J, leaving 12 bases between them. The CDR3 region has the DNA TGTGCCAGCAGCTTAGGTTGGGGGGGCGGCACAGATACGCAGTATTTT. It specifies CASSLGWGGGTDTQYF.

This chain uses TRBV7-9 with TRBJ1-3, with 7 bases matching TRBD1. Germline V lookup: CDR1 SEHNR, CDR2 FQNEAQ (reference sequence). Trimming at V came to 2 bases and at J to 5 bases, leaving 6 bases not matched to a gene. The CDR3 sequence is 15 residues long. The CDR3 nucleotides read TGTGCCAGCAGCTTAACGAAGGGACAGCGAAACACCATATATTTT. It specifies CASSLTKGQRNTIYF.

V gene TRBV6-7 combines with J gene TRBJ1-4; TRBD1 is a possible D gene (5 bases). TRBV6-7 falls under the ORF class, with uncertain function. Trimming left V 10 bases short and J 8 bases short, with 23 bases between. The CDR3 covers 15 residues. The CDR3 reads CAINARGRGEEKLFF. The CDR3 region has the DNA TGTGCCATCAACGCACGGGGGAGGGGTGAAGAAAAACTGTTTTTT.

This clone has just one count. The V call is TRBV6-5, the J call TRBJ1-1; D remains ambiguous. V was shortened by 8 bases and J by 5 bases, with 9 bases between the two germline ends. The CDR3 has 11 residues. Germline CDR1 reads MNHEY; CDR2 reads SVGAGI. CDR3 bases: TGTGCCAGCGGCCTCGGGACTGAAGCTTTCTTT. Protein: CASGLGTEAFF.

In its sample, this clone was seen a few times. The J gene is TRBJ1-6, the V gene TRBV4-2, with 11 bases that match TRBD1. Germline V gives CDR1 LGHNA, CDR2 YNFKEQ. This CDR3 spans 16 amino acids. V shed 3 bases and J 13 bases; nucleotides not matched to a gene: 11. The DNA for the CDR3 is TGTGCCAGCAGCCAGGTATCCGGGACAGGGGGTTTGCCCCTCCACTTT. Translating gives CASSQVSGTGGLPLHF.

CDR3 bases: TGCGCCAGCAAAGTTCAGGTCGAATGGGACACTGAAGCTTTCTTT. It translates to CASKVQVEWDTEAFF. The V call is TRBV5-1, the J call TRBJ1-1; D not resolved. Per germline, CDR1 SGHRS and CDR2 YFSETQ. V was cut by 6 bases and J by 3 bases, with 18 bases left in between. The CDR3 has 15 amino acids. Supplemented by reference TRBV5-1 and TRBJ1-1, the full variable domain reads KAGVTQTPRYLIKTRGQQVTLSCSPISGHRSVSWYQQTPGQGLQFLFEYFSETQRNKGNFPGRFSGRQFSNSRSEMNVSTLELGDSALYLCASKVQVEWDTEAFFGQGTRLTVV.

In this sample, this clone turned up a few times. The chain recombines TRBV4-1 with TRBJ1-1; tentative D call: TRBD1 (5 bases). Germline lookup yields CDR1 MGHRA and CDR2 YSYEKL. V lost 4 bases to trimming and J lost 0 bases, with 9 bases between them. The CDR3 contains 14 residues. The CDR3 DNA sequence: TGCGCCAGCAGCCGACAGACCCTGAACACTGAAGCTTTCTTT. Its translation is CASSRQTLNTEAFF.

J is TRBJ2-3 and V is TRBV6-4; 9 nucleotides agree with TRBD2. The CDR3 covers 14 residues. The germline CDR1 and CDR2 sequences are MRHNA and SNTAGT. The V segment lost 4 bases and the J segment 1 base; nucleotides outside the gene matches: 0. DNA of the CDR3: TGTGCCAGCAGTGTAGCGGGGGGCACAGATACGCAGTATTTT. This translates into CASSVAGGTDTQYF.